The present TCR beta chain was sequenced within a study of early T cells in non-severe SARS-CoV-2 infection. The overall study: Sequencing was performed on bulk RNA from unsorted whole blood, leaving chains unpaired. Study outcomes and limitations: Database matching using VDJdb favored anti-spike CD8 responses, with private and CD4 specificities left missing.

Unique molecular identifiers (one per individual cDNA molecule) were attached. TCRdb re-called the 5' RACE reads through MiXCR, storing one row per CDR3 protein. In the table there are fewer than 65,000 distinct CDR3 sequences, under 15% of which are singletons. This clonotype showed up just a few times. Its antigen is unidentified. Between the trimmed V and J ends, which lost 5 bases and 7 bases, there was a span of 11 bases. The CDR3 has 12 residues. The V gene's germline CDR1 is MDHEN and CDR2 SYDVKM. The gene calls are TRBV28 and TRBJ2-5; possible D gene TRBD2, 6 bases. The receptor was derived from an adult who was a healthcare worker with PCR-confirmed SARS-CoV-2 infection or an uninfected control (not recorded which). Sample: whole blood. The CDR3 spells CASSEMEGTQYF. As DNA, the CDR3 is TGTGCCAGCAGTGAAATGGAGGGGACCCAGTACTTC.